This T cell receptor beta chain was obtained from a study of CD8 T cells in ankylosing spondylitis. Study-level points and caveats: Reportedly, disease-linked clones are significantly enriched in ankylosing spondylitis patients' matched synovial fluid.

TCRdb re-analysed the 5' RACE reads in MiXCR, keeping a single row per CDR3 protein. The table shows more than 35,000 distinct CDR3 sequences, with less than 3% occurring only once. Germline lookup yields CDR1 SGDLS and CDR2 YYNGEE. The length of the CDR3 is 16 residues. Trimming shortened V by 3 bases and J by 6 bases, and 18 bases separated the two germline ends. This clonotype was seen many times. Its antigen is unidentified. The rearrangement joins TRBV9 to TRBJ2-2; D is possibly TRBD2 (6 bases). The TCR sequence derives from a male donor with ankylosing spondylitis or in good health (not recorded which). The sample consisted of blood, either unsorted or a sorted T cell fraction (not recorded which). The CDR3 is CASSGRASGGAGELFF. CDR3 DNA: TGTGCCAGCAGCGGTAGGGCATCCGGGGGAGCCGGGGAGCTGTTTTTT.